This TCR beta chain was retrieved from a study of cytotoxic CD8 clonotypes in ibrutinib-treated CLL. Repertoires were generated with immunoSEQ multiplex PCR, while TCRdb's copy carries only in-frame clones and drops some. Here the sample spans about 150,000 clones, about 70% being singletons. Whole-study findings and limits: Relative to age-matched healthy donors, clonality at baseline was higher, and it tracked circulating CD8+ T-cell counts. Sample timing was unmatched between remission and later-progressing patients; lymph nodes unstudied. Once treatment began, public clonotypes, which were uncommon, contracted or stayed stable. The study found clonality rose at ibrutinib response, then fell toward baseline at progression.

In regard to this clone: What it binds is not known.

This clonotype was sampled from a human donor with chronic lymphocytic leukemia. This sample comprised PBMCs, obtained after 24 months of ibrutinib treatment.

DNA of the CDR3: TGTGCCAGCAGTCCTCCGGGACAGGGAGGATCTGGGGCCAACGTCCTGACTTTC. It specifies CASSPPGQGGSGANVLTF. The gene calls are TRBV28 and TRBJ2-6, with 9 bases lining up with TRBD1. V gave up 5 bases and J gave up 1 base; unmatched junction bases: 9. This CDR3 is 18 amino acids long. Germline V CDR1 and CDR2: MDHEN, SYDVKM.